This TCR beta chain was found in a study of control samples from healthy donors and cancer patients. Libraries were prepared by immunoSEQ multiplex PCR; TCRdb keeps only in-frame clonotypes and omits some of them. The sample has approximately 230,000 clones, roughly 87% seen once. V lost 2 bases to trimming and J lost 6 bases, with 17 bases between them. The CDR3 sequence is 15 residues long. CDR1 SEHNR and CDR2 FQNEAQ come from the germline V gene (reference sequence). The specimen was PBMCs. The chain carries TRBV7-9 and TRBJ2-7; D is perhaps TRBD1 or TRBD2 (5 bases each). The clonotype originates from an older woman with lung cancer. CDR3: CASSLMRGEDVEQYF. In nucleotides, the CDR3 is TGTGCCAGCAGCTTAATGAGGGGTGAAGACGTCGAGCAGTACTTC.